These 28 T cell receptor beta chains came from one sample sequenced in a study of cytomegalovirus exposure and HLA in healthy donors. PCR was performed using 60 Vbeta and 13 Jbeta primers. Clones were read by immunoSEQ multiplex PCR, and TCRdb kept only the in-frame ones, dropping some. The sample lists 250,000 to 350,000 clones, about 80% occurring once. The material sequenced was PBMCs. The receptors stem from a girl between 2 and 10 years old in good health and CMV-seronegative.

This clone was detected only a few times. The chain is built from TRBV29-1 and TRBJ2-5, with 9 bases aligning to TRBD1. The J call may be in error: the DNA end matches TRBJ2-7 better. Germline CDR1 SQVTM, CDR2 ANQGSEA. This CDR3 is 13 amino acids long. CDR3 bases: TGCAGCGTTCGCGACAGGGGGAAATACGAGCAGTACTTC. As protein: CSVRDRGKYEQYF.

CDR3 in amino acids: CASSLDQADGYTF. CDR3 DNA: TGCGCCAGCAGCTTGGACCAGGCCGATGGCTACACCTTC. The V gene is TRBV5-1, the J gene TRBJ1-2, with no clear D. The CDR3 contains 13 residues. V was pared by 0 bases and J by 6 bases, with 9 bases between. Germline loops: CDR1 SGHRS, CDR2 YFSETQ.

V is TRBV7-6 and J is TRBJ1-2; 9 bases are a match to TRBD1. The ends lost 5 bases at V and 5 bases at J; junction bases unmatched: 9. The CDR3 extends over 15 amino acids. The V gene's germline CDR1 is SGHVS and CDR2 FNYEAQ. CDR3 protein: CASSPGDRAGYGYTF. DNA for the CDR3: TGTGCCAGCAGCCCAGGGGACAGGGCGGGGTATGGCTACACCTTC.

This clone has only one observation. The CDR3 protein is CASSQDAENYEQYF. CDR3 coding DNA: TGCGCCAGCAGCCAAGATGCGGAGAACTACGAGCAGTACTTC. V and J are TRBV4-1 and TRBJ2-7; D gene ambiguous. This CDR3 is built from 14 residues. Germline V gives CDR1 MGHRA, CDR2 YSYEKL. Trimming took off 0 bases at V and 3 bases at J, with 9 bases between the two ends.

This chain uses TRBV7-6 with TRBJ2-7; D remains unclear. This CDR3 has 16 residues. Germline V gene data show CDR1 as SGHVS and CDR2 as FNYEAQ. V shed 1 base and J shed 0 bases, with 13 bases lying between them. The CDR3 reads CASSLVLADNSYEQYF. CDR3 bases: TGTGCCAGCAGCTTAGTATTGGCCGATAACTCCTACGAGCAGTACTTC.

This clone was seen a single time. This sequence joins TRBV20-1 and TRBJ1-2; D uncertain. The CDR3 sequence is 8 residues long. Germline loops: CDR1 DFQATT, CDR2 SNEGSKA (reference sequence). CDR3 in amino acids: CSDYGYTF. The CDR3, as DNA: TGCAGCGACTATGGCTACACCTTC.

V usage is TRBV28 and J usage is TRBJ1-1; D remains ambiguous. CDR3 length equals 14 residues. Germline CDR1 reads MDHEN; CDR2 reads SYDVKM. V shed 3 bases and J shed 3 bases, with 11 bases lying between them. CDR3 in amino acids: CASSFRVSDTEAFF. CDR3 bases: TGTGCCAGCAGTTTTCGTGTGTCCGACACTGAAGCTTTCTTT.

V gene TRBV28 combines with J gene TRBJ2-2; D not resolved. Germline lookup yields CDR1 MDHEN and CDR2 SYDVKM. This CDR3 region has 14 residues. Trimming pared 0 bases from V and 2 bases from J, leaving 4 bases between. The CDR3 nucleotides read TGTGCCAGCAGTTTATGGTCAAACACCGGGGAGCTGTTTTTT. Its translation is CASSLWSNTGELFF.

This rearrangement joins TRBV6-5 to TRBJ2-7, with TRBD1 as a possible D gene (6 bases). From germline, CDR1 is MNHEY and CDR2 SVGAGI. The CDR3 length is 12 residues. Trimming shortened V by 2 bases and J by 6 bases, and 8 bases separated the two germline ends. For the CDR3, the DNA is TGTGCCAGCAGTTACATGGGGGCCGAGCAGTACTTC. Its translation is CASSYMGAEQYF.

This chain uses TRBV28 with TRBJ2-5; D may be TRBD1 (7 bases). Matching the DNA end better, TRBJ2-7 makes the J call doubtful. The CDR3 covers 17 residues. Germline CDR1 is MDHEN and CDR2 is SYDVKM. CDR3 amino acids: CASSLRGLDRPSYEQYF. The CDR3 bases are TGTGCCAGCAGTTTACGGGGGCTGGACAGGCCGTCCTACGAGCAGTACTTC.

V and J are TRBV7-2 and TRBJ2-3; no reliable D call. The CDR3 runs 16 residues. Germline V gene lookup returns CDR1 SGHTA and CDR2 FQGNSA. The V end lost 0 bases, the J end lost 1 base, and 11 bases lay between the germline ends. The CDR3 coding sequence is TGTGCCAGCAGCTTAGCGGCAGGATTGGGCACAGATACGCAGTATTTT. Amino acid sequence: CASSLAAGLGTDTQYF.

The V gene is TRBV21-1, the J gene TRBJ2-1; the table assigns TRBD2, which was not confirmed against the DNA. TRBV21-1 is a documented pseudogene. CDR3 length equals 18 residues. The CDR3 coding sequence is TGTGCCAGCAGCAAAGAGGAGGGGAATTTAAGGCGCTACAATGAGCAGTTCTTC. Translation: CASSKEEGNLRRYNEQFF.

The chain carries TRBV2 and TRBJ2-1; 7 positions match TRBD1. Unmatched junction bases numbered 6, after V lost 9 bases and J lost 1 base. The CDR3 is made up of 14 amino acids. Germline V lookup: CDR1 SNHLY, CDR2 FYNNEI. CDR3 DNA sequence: TGTGCCAGTCGACAGGGCTCTTCCTACAATGAGCAGTTCTTC. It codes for CASRQGSSYNEQFF.

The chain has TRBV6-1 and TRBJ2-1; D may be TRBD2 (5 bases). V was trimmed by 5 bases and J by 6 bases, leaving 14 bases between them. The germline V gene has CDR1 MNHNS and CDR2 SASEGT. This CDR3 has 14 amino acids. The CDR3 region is CASSRTHLSNEQFF. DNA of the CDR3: TGTGCCAGCAGTAGGACTCATTTATCCAATGAGCAGTTCTTC.

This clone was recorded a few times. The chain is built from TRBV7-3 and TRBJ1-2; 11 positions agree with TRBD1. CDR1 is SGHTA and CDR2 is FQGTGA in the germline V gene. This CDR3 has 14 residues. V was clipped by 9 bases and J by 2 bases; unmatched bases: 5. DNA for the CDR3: TGTGCCAGGGACAGGGGGCGCGGGAACTATGGCTACACCTTC. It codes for CARDRGRGNYGYTF.

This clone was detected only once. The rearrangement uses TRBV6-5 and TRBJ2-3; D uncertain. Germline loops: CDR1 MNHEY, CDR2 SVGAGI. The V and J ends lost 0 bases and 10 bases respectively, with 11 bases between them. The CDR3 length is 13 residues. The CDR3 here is CASSYSVVAAQYF. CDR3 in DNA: TGTGCCAGCAGTTACTCGGTAGTAGCAGCGCAGTATTTT.

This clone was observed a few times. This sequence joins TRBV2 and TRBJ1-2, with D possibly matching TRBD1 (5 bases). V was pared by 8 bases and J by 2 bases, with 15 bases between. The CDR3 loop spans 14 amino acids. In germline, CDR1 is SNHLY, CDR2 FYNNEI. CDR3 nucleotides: TGTGCCAGCCAGCGGGGTAGGGGCAACTATGGCTACACCTTC. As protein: CASQRGRGNYGYTF. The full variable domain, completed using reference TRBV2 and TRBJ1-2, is EPEVTQTPSHQVTQMGQEVILRCVPISNHLYFYWYRQILGQKVEFLVSFYNNEISEKSEIFDDQFSVERPDGSNFTLKIRSTKLEDSAMYFCASQRGRGNYGYTFGSGTRLTVV.

CDR3 sequence: CASSIRTTSYNEQFF. The CDR3 DNA reads TGTGCCAGCAGCATCCGGACTACCTCCTACAATGAGCAGTTCTTC. This chain connects TRBV13 to TRBJ2-1, with D possibly TRBD2 on 6 matching bases. Germline CDR1 and CDR2: PRHDT and FYEKMQ (reference sequence). This CDR3 spans 15 amino acids. V lost 5 bases and J 0 bases, leaving 11 bases between the germline ends.

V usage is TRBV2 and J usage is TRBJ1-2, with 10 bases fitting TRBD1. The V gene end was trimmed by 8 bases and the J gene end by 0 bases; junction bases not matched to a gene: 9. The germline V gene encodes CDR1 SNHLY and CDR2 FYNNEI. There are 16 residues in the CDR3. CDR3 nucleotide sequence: TGTGCCAGCCTACGGACAGGGGGACGGCCTAACTATGGCTACACCTTC. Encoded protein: CASLRTGGRPNYGYTF. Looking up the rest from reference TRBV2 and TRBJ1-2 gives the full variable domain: EPEVTQTPSHQVTQMGQEVILRCVPISNHLYFYWYRQILGQKVEFLVSFYNNEISEKSEIFDDQFSVERPDGSNFTLKIRSTKLEDSAMYFCASLRTGGRPNYGYTFGSGTRLTVV.

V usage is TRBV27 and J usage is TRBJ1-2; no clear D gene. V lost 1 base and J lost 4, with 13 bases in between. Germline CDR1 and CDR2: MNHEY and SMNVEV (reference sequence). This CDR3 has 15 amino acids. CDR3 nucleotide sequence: TGTGCCAGCAGTTTATACGGGAGTTTGGTCTATGGCTACACCTTC. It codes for CASSLYGSLVYGYTF.

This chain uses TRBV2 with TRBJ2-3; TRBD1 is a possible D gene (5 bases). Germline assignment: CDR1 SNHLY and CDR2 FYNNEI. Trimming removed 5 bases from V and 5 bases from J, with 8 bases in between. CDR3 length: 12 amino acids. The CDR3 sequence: CASSSQGDTQYF. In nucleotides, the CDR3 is TGTGCCAGCAGTTCGCAGGGAGATACGCAGTATTTT. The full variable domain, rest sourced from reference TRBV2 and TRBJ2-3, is EPEVTQTPSHQVTQMGQEVILRCVPISNHLYFYWYRQILGQKVEFLVSFYNNEISEKSEIFDDQFSVERPDGSNFTLKIRSTKLEDSAMYFCASSSQGDTQYFGPGTRLTVL.

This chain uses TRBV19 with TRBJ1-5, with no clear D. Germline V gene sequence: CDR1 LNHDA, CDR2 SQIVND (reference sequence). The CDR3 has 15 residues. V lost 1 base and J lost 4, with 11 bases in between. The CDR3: CASSIVPGGNQPQHF. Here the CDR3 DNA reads TGTGCCAGTAGTATAGTTCCAGGAGGAAATCAGCCCCAGCATTTT.

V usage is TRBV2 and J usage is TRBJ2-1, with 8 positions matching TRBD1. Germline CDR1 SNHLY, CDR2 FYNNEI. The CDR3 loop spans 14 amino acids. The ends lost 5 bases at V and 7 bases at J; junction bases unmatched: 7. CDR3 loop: CASSYGQGLNEQFF. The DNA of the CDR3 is TGTGCCAGCAGTTACGGACAGGGCTTGAATGAGCAGTTCTTC.

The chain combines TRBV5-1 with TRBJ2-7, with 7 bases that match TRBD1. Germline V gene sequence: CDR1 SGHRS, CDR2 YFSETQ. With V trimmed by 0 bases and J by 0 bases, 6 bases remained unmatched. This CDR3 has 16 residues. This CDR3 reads CASSLGSQGISYEQYF. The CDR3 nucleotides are TGCGCCAGCAGCTTGGGTTCACAGGGGATCTCCTACGAGCAGTACTTC.

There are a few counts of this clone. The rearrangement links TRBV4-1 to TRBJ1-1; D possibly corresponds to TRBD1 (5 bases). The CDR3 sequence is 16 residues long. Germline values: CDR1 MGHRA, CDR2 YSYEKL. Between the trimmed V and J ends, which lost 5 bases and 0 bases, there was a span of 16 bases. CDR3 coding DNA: TGCGCCAGCAGCTTTGACCGACAGATATTGAACACTGAAGCTTTCTTT. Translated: CASSFDRQILNTEAFF.

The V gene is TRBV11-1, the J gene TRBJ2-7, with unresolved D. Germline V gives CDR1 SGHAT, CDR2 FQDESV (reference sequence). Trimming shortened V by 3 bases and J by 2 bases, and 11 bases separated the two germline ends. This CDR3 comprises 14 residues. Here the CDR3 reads CASSFMSSAYEQYF. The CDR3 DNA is TGTGCCAGCAGCTTCATGTCCTCAGCCTACGAGCAGTACTTC.

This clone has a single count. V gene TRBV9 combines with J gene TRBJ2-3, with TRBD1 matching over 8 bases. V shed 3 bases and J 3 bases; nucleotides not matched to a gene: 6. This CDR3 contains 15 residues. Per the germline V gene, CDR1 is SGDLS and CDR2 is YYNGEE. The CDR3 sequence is CASSDGTGNTDTQYF. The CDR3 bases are TGTGCCAGCAGCGACGGGACAGGTAATACAGATACGCAGTATTTT.

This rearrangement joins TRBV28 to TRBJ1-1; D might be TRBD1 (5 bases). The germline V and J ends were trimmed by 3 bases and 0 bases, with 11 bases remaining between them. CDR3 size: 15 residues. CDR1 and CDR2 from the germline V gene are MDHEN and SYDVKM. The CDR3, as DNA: TGTGCCAGCAGTTTTCTTGGGGGGTTGAACACTGAAGCTTTCTTT. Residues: CASSFLGGLNTEAFF.